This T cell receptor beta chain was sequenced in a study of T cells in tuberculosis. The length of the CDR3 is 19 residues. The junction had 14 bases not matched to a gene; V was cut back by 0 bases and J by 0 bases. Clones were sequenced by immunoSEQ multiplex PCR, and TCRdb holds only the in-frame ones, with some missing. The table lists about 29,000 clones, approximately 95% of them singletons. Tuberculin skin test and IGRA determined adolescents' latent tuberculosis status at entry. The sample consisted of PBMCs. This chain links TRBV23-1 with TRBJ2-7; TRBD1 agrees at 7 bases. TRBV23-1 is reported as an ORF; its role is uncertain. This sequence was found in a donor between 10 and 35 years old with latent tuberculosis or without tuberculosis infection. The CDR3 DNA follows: TGCGCCAGCAGTCAATCCCAATTGAAGAGGACAGGAAGCTCCTACGAGCAGTACTTC. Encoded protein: CASSQSQLKRTGSSYEQYF.